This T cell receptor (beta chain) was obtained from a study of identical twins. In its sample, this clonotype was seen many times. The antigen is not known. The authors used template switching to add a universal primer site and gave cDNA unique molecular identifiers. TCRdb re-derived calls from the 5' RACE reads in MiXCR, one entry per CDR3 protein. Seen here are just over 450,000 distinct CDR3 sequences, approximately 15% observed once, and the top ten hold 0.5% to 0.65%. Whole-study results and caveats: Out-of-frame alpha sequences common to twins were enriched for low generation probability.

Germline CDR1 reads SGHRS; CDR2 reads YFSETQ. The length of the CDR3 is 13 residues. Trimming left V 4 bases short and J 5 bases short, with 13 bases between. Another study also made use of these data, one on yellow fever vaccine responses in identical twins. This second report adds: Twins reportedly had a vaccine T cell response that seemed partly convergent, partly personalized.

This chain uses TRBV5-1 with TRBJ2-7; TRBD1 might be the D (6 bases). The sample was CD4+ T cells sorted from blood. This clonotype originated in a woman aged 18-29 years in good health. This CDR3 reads CASSKAGVHEQYF. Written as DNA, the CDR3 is TGCGCCAGCAGCAAGGCAGGGGTCCACGAGCAGTACTTC.